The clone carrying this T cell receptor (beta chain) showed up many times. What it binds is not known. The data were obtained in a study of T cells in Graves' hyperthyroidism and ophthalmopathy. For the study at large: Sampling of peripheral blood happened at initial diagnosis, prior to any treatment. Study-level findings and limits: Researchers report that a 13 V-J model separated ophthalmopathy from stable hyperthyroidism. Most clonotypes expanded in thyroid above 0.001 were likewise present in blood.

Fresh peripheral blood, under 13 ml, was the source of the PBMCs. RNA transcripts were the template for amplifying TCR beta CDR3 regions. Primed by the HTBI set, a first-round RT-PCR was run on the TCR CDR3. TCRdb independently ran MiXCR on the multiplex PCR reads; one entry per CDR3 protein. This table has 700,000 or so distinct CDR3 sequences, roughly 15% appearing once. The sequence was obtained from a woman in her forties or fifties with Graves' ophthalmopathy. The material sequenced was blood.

CDR3 region: CASSLGDRWTGAGYTF. The CDR3 coding sequence is TGTGCCAGCAGCTTAGGTGATAGGTGGACAGGGGCCGGCTACACCTTC. The chain has TRBV7-9 and TRBJ1-2; TRBD1 agrees at 9 bases. J gave up 8 bases and V 1 base, and 11 bases lay outside the gene matches. The CDR3 totals 16 residues. CDR1 and CDR2 from the germline V gene are SEHNR and FQNEAQ (reference sequence).